The rows below give T cell receptor beta chains drawn from one sample of a study of cytomegalovirus exposure and HLA in healthy donors. Generated by immunoSEQ multiplex PCR, the TCRdb table keeps only in-frame clones and is missing some. Of about 91,000 clones in the sample, 69% were seen once. Sequenced sample: PBMCs. Source of these receptors: a female donor in good health and CMV-seronegative. Both conserved end residues are part of each CDR3. D genes are given only for firm matches. Size tells how often a clone was seen (once, few, many) or the class of an expanded clone, and some rows leave it out.

d_call: -; j_call: TRBJ2-5; clone_size: -; v_call: TRBV7-2; cdr3_aa: CASSLAFFIQIQETQYF; cdr3_nt: TGTGCCAGCAGCTTAGCATTTTTTATCCAGATCCAAGAGACCCAGTACTTC
d_call: -; j_call: TRBJ2-5; clone_size: once; v_call: TRBV5-4; cdr3_aa: CASSPYQETQYF; cdr3_nt: TGTGCCAGCAGCCCCTACCAAGAGACCCAGTACTTC
d_call: TRBD1; j_call: TRBJ2-7; clone_size: once; v_call: TRBV7-9; cdr3_aa: CASRGGQGEEQYF; cdr3_nt: TGTGCCAGCAGAGGCGGACAGGGCGAGGAGCAGTACTTC
d_call: TRBD1; j_call: TRBJ2-7; clone_size: -; v_call: TRBV6-1; cdr3_aa: CASSEEGGAGYEQYF; cdr3_nt: TGTGCCAGCAGTGAAGAAGGGGGCGCGGGCTACGAGCAGTACTTC
d_call: -; j_call: TRBJ1-1; clone_size: -; v_call: TRBV4-1; cdr3_aa: CASSQFIQLNTEAFF; cdr3_nt: TGCGCCAGCAGCCAATTCATACAGCTAAACACTGAAGCTTTCTTT
d_call: TRBD1; j_call: TRBJ1-2; clone_size: few; v_call: TRBV2; cdr3_aa: CATQGYYGYTF; cdr3_nt: TGTGCCACACAGGGGTACTATGGCTACACCTTC
d_call: -; j_call: TRBJ2-7; clone_size: once; v_call: TRBV12-2; cdr3_aa: CASRLSRREIAYF; cdr3_nt: TGTGCAAGTCGCTTATCCAGGCGGGAGATCGCGTACTTC
d_call: -; j_call: TRBJ2-7; clone_size: few; v_call: TRBV6-5; cdr3_aa: CASARGALGEQYF; cdr3_nt: TGTGCCAGCGCCCGGGGGGCCCTAGGCGAGCAGTACTTC
d_call: TRBD2; j_call: TRBJ2-7; clone_size: few; v_call: TRBV7-8; cdr3_aa: CASSKTSGRALGGITYEQYF; cdr3_nt: TGTGCCAGCAGCAAGACTAGCGGGAGGGCACTTGGGGGGATCACCTACGAGCAGTACTTC
d_call: -; j_call: TRBJ2-3; clone_size: few; v_call: TRBV4-1; cdr3_aa: CASSQKPVGEGTDTQYF; cdr3_nt: TGCGCCAGCAGCCAAAAACCAGTCGGGGAGGGCACAGATACGCAGTATTTT
d_call: -; j_call: TRBJ2-1; clone_size: many; v_call: TRBV6-1; cdr3_aa: CASSEDGGGGYEQFF; cdr3_nt: TGTGCCAGCAGTGAAGATGGGGGAGGTGGGTATGAGCAGTTCTTC
d_call: TRBD1; j_call: TRBJ2-2; clone_size: few; v_call: TRBV15; cdr3_aa: CATRGTCARDRARPINTGELFF; cdr3_nt: TGTGCCACCAGAGGGACCTGCGCCCGGGACAGGGCTCGTCCGATTAACACCGGGGAGCTGTTTTTT